These 20 T cell receptor beta chains came from one sample sequenced in a study of shared clonotypes between healthy human individuals. Assay: immunoSEQ multiplex PCR; the TCRdb copy retains only in-frame clones and omits some. Of roughly 520,000 clones listed, approximately 94% are singletons. What was sequenced was naive CD4+ T cells sorted from blood. Regarding subset: CD45RA+ positively selected. The receptors here all came from a woman aged 30 to 39 in good health.

This sequence joins TRBV9 and TRBJ2-6; 9 positions agree with TRBD2. V trimming: 0 bases; J trimming: 5 bases; junction bases outside the gene matches: 12. CDR3 length equals 19 residues. Per germline, CDR1 SGDLS and CDR2 YYNGEE. The DNA for the CDR3 is TGTGCCAGCAGCGTAGTGCGGGAGGGCCGGGCCCGGTGGGCCAACGTCCTGACTTTC. As protein: CASSVVREGRARWANVLTF.

The chain recombines TRBV19 with TRBJ1-5; D gene ambiguous. The CDR3 is 14 amino acids. Looked up from germline, CDR1 is LNHDA and CDR2 is SQIVND (reference sequence). The V end was cut by 3 bases, the J end by 1 base, with 7 bases between. This CDR3 reads CASSIEGSNQPQHF. CDR3 nucleotides: TGTGCCAGTAGTATTGAAGGGAGCAATCAGCCCCAGCATTTT. Drawing the rest from reference TRBV19 and TRBJ1-5, the complete variable domain is DGGITQSPKYLFRKEGQNVTLSCEQNLNHDAMYWYRQDPGQGLRLIYYSQIVNDFQKGDIAEGYSVSREKKESFPLTVTSAQKNPTAFYLCASSIEGSNQPQHFGDGTRLSIL.

V gene TRBV7-2 combines with J gene TRBJ2-7; tentatively, D is TRBD2 (6 bases). V dropped 5 bases and J dropped 3 bases, with 14 bases sitting between them. There are 14 residues in the CDR3. Germline V gene lookup returns CDR1 SGHTA and CDR2 FQGNSA. The CDR3 DNA follows: TGTGCCAGCAGCCCAGCGGCCGGGAGCTACGAGCAGTACTTC. Its translation is CASSPAAGSYEQYF.

The chain uses TRBV28 and TRBJ2-5; D not resolved. Germline loops: CDR1 MDHEN, CDR2 SYDVKM. V dropped 2 bases and J dropped 4 bases, with 5 bases sitting between them. CDR3 length equals 12 residues. The CDR3 here is CASSLEVETQYF. In DNA, the CDR3 is TGTGCCAGCAGTTTAGAGGTAGAGACCCAGTACTTC.

Points on this clone: Other DNA sequences in the same sample also yield this CDR3. The rearrangement uses TRBV19 and TRBJ2-6; no clear D gene. The CDR3 has 16 residues. Trimming cost V 0 bases and J 4 bases, with 10 bases left between them. Germline V CDR1 and CDR2: LNHDA, SQIVND (reference sequence). The CDR3 nucleotides read TGTGCCAGTAGTATAGACTCTATGACGGGGGCCAACGTCCTGACTTTC. This codes for CASSIDSMTGANVLTF.

Details on this clone: At one of its ends the junction is not consistent with the germline gene, which may arise from a read error. The chain joins TRBV10-3 to TRBJ2-1; D unresolved. This CDR3 has 14 amino acids. Germline V gene lookup returns CDR1 ENHRY and CDR2 SYGVKD. The CDR3 coding sequence is TGTGCCATCAGAGAGTGTCCTAGGTGTAATGAGCAGTTCTTC. This encodes CAIRECPRCNEQFF.

J is TRBJ2-5 and V is TRBV11-2; 10 bases are shared with TRBD2. The ends lost 2 bases at V and 2 bases at J; junction bases unmatched: 5. This CDR3 has 16 residues. From germline, CDR1 is SGHAT and CDR2 FQNNGV. CDR3 nucleotides: TGTGCCAGCAGCTTAAGAGCGGGAGGGCCTCAAGAGACCCAGTACTTC. Amino acid sequence: CASSLRAGGPQETQYF.

This chain links TRBV6-1 with TRBJ1-1; 8 bases fit TRBD1. Germline lookup yields CDR1 MNHNS and CDR2 SASEGT. The V gene end was trimmed by 5 bases and the J gene end by 7 bases; junction bases not matched to a gene: 12. The CDR3 contains 15 residues. The CDR3 spells CASSWTGPPSDEAFF. CDR3 coding DNA: TGTGCCAGCAGTTGGACAGGGCCGCCGAGCGATGAAGCTTTCTTT.

The chain employs TRBV5-1 and TRBJ2-1; D gene ambiguous. V was clipped by 1 base and J by 5 bases, with 13 bases between them. CDR1 SGHRS and CDR2 YFSETQ come from the germline V gene. The CDR3 consists of 15 residues. CDR3 sequence: CASSLTSTGHNEQFF. The CDR3 DNA sequence: TGCGCCAGCAGCTTGACGTCTACTGGACACAATGAGCAGTTCTTC.

The chain joins TRBV7-2 to TRBJ2-5; D is perhaps TRBD1 or TRBD2 (6 bases each). This CDR3 contains 16 residues. CDR1 is SGHTA, CDR2 FQGNSA, per germline. With 5 bases removed from V and 1 base from J, the gap between germline ends came to 17 bases. CDR3 nucleotides: TGTGCCAGCAGCCTCGGGTGGGGGGCTCGCCAAGAGACCCAGTACTTC. Translating gives CASSLGWGARQETQYF.

The chain uses TRBV7-8 and TRBJ2-3, with D possibly matching TRBD1 (5 bases). The germline V gene encodes CDR1 SGHVS and CDR2 FQNEAQ. The CDR3 loop spans 16 amino acids. V shed 4 bases and J shed 1 base, with 15 bases lying between them. The CDR3 DNA is TGTGCCAGCAGCTCCCGCCGGTTAGGGGGCACAGATACGCAGTATTTT. The encoded protein is CASSSRRLGGTDTQYF. Full variable domain (remainder filled in from reference TRBV7-8 and TRBJ2-3): GAGVSQSPRYKVAKRGQDVALRCDPISGHVSLFWYQQALGQGPEFLTYFQNEAQLDKSGLPSDRFFAERPEGSVSTLKIQRTQQEDSAVYLCASSSRRLGGTDTQYFGPGTRLTVL.

This chain links TRBV5-1 with TRBJ2-5, with D unresolved. The CDR3 runs to 15 residues. Germline-derived CDR1 and CDR2 are SGHRS and YFSETQ. V was trimmed by 0 bases and J by 0 bases, leaving 9 bases between them. For the CDR3, the DNA is TGCGCCAGCAGCTTGGCACTCGGGCACCAAGAGACCCAGTACTTC. Translated: CASSLALGHQETQYF. Drawing the rest from reference TRBV5-1 and TRBJ2-5, the complete variable domain is KAGVTQTPRYLIKTRGQQVTLSCSPISGHRSVSWYQQTPGQGLQFLFEYFSETQRNKGNFPGRFSGRQFSNSRSEMNVSTLELGDSALYLCASSLALGHQETQYFGPGTRLLVL.

The chain uses TRBV6-5 and TRBJ1-2; D is uncertain. The germline V and J ends were trimmed by 5 bases and 7 bases, with 17 bases remaining between them. Germline lookup yields CDR1 MNHEY and CDR2 SVGAGI. This CDR3 spans 14 amino acids. The CDR3 sequence is CASSQRGGGGGYTF. DNA for the CDR3: TGTGCCAGCAGTCAACGCGGTGGCGGAGGTGGCTACACCTTC.

CDR3 in DNA: TGTGCCAGCAGTGACGGACTAGCCTACAATGAGCAGTTCTTC. It codes for CASSDGLAYNEQFF. The chain employs TRBV2 and TRBJ2-1; 7 nucleotides agree with TRBD2. The CDR3 consists of 14 residues. Germline trimming cut 3 bases from V and 2 bases from J; bases unmatched to any gene: 1. The germline CDR1 and CDR2 sequences are SNHLY and FYNNEI.

This clone appeared a single time. The chain uses TRBV18 and TRBJ2-7; tentatively, D is TRBD1 (6 bases). Germline lookup yields CDR1 KGHSH and CDR2 LQKENI. The CDR3 runs 15 residues. V was trimmed by 6 bases and J by 0 bases, leaving 15 bases between them. CDR3 amino acids: CASSPGTRSSYEQYF. The DNA of the CDR3 is TGTGCCAGCTCGCCGGGGACAAGGAGCTCCTACGAGCAGTACTTC.

This clone has a single count. The chain joins TRBV28 to TRBJ1-1; 7 nucleotides line up with TRBD1. CDR1 is MDHEN and CDR2 is SYDVKM in the germline V gene. The CDR3 is 14 residues long. J was trimmed by 1 base and V by 4 bases; bases with no gene match: 3. The CDR3 region is CASSSGGSNTEAFF. The CDR3 region has the DNA TGTGCCAGCAGTTCAGGGGGATCGAACACTGAAGCTTTCTTT.

The chain couples TRBV28 to TRBJ2-1, with 8 bases that match TRBD1. The V and J ends lost 4 bases and 4 bases, in that order; junction bases with no gene match: 6. CDR1 and CDR2 (germline): MDHEN, SYDVKM. The CDR3 is made up of 15 amino acids. CDR3 loop: CASSSARGPYNEQFF. Here the CDR3 DNA reads TGTGCCAGCAGTTCTGCCAGGGGGCCGTACAATGAGCAGTTCTTC.

The chain joins TRBV4-2 to TRBJ1-5; tentatively, D is TRBD1 (6 bases). The CDR3 is 15 residues long. Germline CDR1 reads LGHNA; CDR2 reads YNFKEQ. Between the trimmed V and J ends, which lost 0 bases and 1 base, there was a span of 7 bases. The CDR3 DNA follows: TGTGCCAGCAGCCAAGAAGGACAGAGCAATCAGCCCCAGCATTTT. Its protein product is CASSQEGQSNQPQHF.

This clone was seen only once. This chain uses TRBV5-1 with TRBJ1-1, with TRBD1 matching 10 bases. The CDR3 extends over 14 amino acids. Trimming took 4 bases from V and 5 from J; bases not matched to a gene: 5. Germline V lookup: CDR1 SGHRS, CDR2 YFSETQ. CDR3 bases: TGCGCCAGCAGCCCGGGACAGGGGAGAACTGAAGCTTTCTTT. It yields the protein CASSPGQGRTEAFF.

The rearrangement uses TRBV7-2 and TRBJ2-5; 11 nucleotides match TRBD2. V shed 5 bases, J shed 1 base, and the junction held 3 bases outside the gene matches. CDR3 size: 15 residues. Germline V gene data show CDR1 as SGHTA and CDR2 as FQGNSA. CDR3 in amino acids: CASSEGLAVQETQYF. CDR3 nucleotides: TGTGCCAGCAGCGAGGGACTAGCGGTCCAAGAGACCCAGTACTTC.